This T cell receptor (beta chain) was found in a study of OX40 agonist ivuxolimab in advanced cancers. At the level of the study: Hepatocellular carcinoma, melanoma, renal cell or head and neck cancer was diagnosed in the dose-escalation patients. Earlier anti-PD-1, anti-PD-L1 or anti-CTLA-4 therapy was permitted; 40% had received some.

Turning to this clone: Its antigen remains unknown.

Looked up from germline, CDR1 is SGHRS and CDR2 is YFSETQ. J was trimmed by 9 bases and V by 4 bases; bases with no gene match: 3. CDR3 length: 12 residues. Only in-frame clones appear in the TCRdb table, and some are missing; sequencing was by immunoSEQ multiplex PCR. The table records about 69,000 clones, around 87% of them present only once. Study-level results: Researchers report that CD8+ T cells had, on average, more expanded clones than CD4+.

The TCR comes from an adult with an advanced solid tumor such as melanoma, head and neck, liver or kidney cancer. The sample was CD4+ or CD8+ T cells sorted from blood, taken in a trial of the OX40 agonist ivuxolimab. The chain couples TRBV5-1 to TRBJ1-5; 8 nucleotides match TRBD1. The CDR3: CASSRDRGPQHF. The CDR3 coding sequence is TGCGCCAGCAGCCGCGACAGGGGGCCCCAGCATTTT.